The 7 T cell receptor beta chains below come from one sample, sequenced in a study of T cell responses to AZD1222 COVID-19 vaccine. Sequenced by immunoSEQ multiplex PCR; TCRdb stores in-frame clones only, minus some. The sample has about 100,000 clones, around nine tenths seen once. The sample consisted of peripheral blood, taken on day 0 of AZD1222 vaccination. These receptors were collected from an adult in good health.

The chain is built from TRBV9 and TRBJ1-1; D gene ambiguous. The V end lost 0 bases, the J end lost 1 base, and 7 bases lay between the germline ends. This CDR3 contains 14 residues. The germline gives CDR1 SGDLS, CDR2 YYNGEE. The chain's CDR3 is CASSVGQSNTEAFF. The DNA of the CDR3 is TGTGCCAGCAGCGTAGGTCAGTCGAACACTGAAGCTTTCTTT.

This chain uses TRBV10-3 with TRBJ1-5; D gene unclear. V lost 8 bases to trimming and J lost 11 bases, with 25 bases between them. The germline CDR1 and CDR2 sequences are ENHRY and SYGVKD. The CDR3 sequence is 15 residues long. DNA for the CDR3: TGTGCCATCTCGGCGGAACAGTCTCTAAATGGGGCCCAGCATTTT. It is translated as CAISAEQSLNGAQHF.

CDR3 in amino acids: CAWRDQETQYF. The CDR3 coding sequence is TGTGCCTGGAGGGACCAAGAGACCCAGTACTTC. This chain links TRBV30 with TRBJ2-5, with no clear D. Germline assignment: CDR1 GTSNPN and CDR2 SVGIG (reference sequence). V was trimmed by 3 bases and J by 0 bases, leaving 2 bases between them. The CDR3 has 11 residues.

The V gene is TRBV7-2, the J gene TRBJ2-1; the D is unclear. The V gene lost 2 bases and the J gene lost 12 bases, with 17 bases spanning the gap. The CDR3 loop spans 14 amino acids. Per the germline V gene, CDR1 is SGHTA and CDR2 is FQGNSA. This chain's CDR3 is CASSLSRNLGPQFF. Here the CDR3 DNA reads TGTGCCAGCAGCTTATCACGTAACCTCGGGCCGCAGTTCTTC.

A few counts support this clone. This chain joins TRBV6-5 and TRBJ2-7; 9 bases are shared with TRBD1. V gave up 2 bases and J gave up 1 base; unmatched junction bases: 6. The germline V gene has CDR1 MNHEY and CDR2 SVGAGI. The CDR3 loop spans 16 amino acids. This chain's CDR3 is CASSYRPGQGSYEQYF. The DNA for the CDR3 is TGTGCCAGCAGTTACCGTCCGGGACAGGGTTCCTACGAGCAGTACTTC.

The rearrangement uses TRBV6-5 and TRBJ2-7; TRBD1 matches at 7 bases. The CDR3 extends over 14 amino acids. Germline V gives CDR1 MNHEY, CDR2 SVGAGI. J was trimmed by 3 bases and V by 8 bases; bases with no gene match: 10. CDR3 nucleotide sequence: TGTGCCAGCCTAAGACAGGGTCCCGTCTACGAGCAGTACTTC. It yields the protein CASLRQGPVYEQYF.

The gene calls are TRBV11-2 and TRBJ1-1, with unresolved D. This CDR3 is 13 amino acids long. The germline gives CDR1 SGHAT, CDR2 FQNNGV. The germline V and J ends were trimmed by 2 bases and 6 bases, with 10 bases remaining between them. Written as DNA, the CDR3 is TGTGCCAGCAGCTTACAGGAGTTCTCTGAAGCTTTCTTT. It translates to CASSLQEFSEAFF.